Below, 27 T cell receptor beta chains from the same sample are listed, as sequenced in a study of blood T cell repertoires in COVID-19. Profiled with immunoSEQ multiplex PCR; TCRdb holds only in-frame clones, not every one. The data contain about 82,000 clones, roughly 70% of them singletons. Sequenced input: peripheral blood. The receptors derive from a human donor with acute or convalescent COVID-19. The donor label of this sample is uncertain.

The chain combines TRBV11-2 with TRBJ1-2, with D unresolved. Germline CDR1 reads SGHAT; CDR2 reads FQNNGV. Trimming shortened V by 5 bases and J by 3 bases, and 7 bases separated the two germline ends. This CDR3 contains 12 residues. The CDR3 sequence: CASSLRDYGYTF. The CDR3, as DNA: TGTGCCAGCAGCCTGCGAGACTATGGCTACACCTTC.

The chain recombines TRBV7-3 with TRBJ2-1, with a weak D call TRBD2 (6 bases). The CDR3 sequence is 15 residues long. Looked up from germline, CDR1 is SGHTA and CDR2 is FQGTGA. V was trimmed by 5 bases and J by 10 bases, leaving 21 bases between them. CDR3 sequence (DNA): TGTGCCAGCAGCCTTAGACTAGGCGGGTATGGGGAGCAGTTCTTC. It codes for CASSLRLGGYGEQFF.

The V gene is TRBV19, the J gene TRBJ2-7; possibly TRBD1 for D (5 bases). Germline V CDR1 and CDR2: LNHDA, SQIVND (reference sequence). The CDR3 runs to 12 residues. Trimming left V 9 bases short and J 2 bases short, with 11 bases between. In nucleotides, the CDR3 is TGTGCCAGCTCGGACAATCCCTACGAGCAGTACTTC. Translated, it gives CASSDNPYEQYF.

The V and J genes are TRBV12-3 or TRBV12-4 and TRBJ1-1; TRBD1 matches 7 bases. The CDR3 contains 13 residues. Losses at the gene ends were 3 bases for V and 7 bases for J; bases not matched to a gene: 5. CDR3 DNA sequence: TGTGCCAGCAGTTTTGGCAGGGGGAATGAAGCTTTCTTT. Protein product: CASSFGRGNEAFF.

V usage is TRBV5-6 and J usage is TRBJ2-7, with 7 bases identical to TRBD2. Germline V gene lookup returns CDR1 SGHDT and CDR2 YYEEEE. CDR3 length: 13 residues. With V trimmed by 4 bases and J by 2 bases, 3 bases remained unmatched. Here the CDR3 reads CASSRAGAYEQYF. DNA of the CDR3: TGTGCCAGCAGCCGGGCGGGAGCCTACGAGCAGTACTTC.

As concerns this clone: No conserved phenylalanine or tryptophan is present at the end of the CDR3, so a read error is the likely explanation. The DNA is omitted, as the CDR3 cannot be located on it reliably, and the CDR3 follows TCRdb's listing. The rearrangement joins TRBV20-1 to TRBJ1-1. The CDR3 is 10 amino acids long, termini counted. Germline CDR1 reads DFQATT; CDR2 reads SNEGSKA (reference sequence). The CDR3 is CSAREGEARG.

The chain employs TRBV6-4 and TRBJ2-1, with 8 bases aligning to TRBD1. This CDR3 is 15 amino acids long. V lost 6 bases to trimming and J lost 10 bases; unmatched junction nucleotides: 14. Per the germline V gene, CDR1 is MRHNA and CDR2 is SNTAGT. CDR3 region: CASREDRGPQWEQFF. The CDR3 DNA reads TGTGCCAGCAGGGAAGACAGGGGACCACAATGGGAGCAGTTCTTC.

V usage is TRBV6-1 and J usage is TRBJ1-6; 8 bases are shared with TRBD1. The V and J ends lost 3 bases and 9 bases, in that order; junction bases with no gene match: 1. The CDR3 runs to 13 residues. Germline CDR1 is MNHNS and CDR2 is SASEGT. The CDR3, as DNA: TGTGCCAGCAGTGAGGACAGGGCTTCACCCCTCCACTTT. This sequence encodes CASSEDRASPLHF.

The gene calls are TRBV5-1 and TRBJ1-4, with 8 positions matching TRBD1. The CDR3 sequence is 15 residues long. V lost 4 bases to trimming and J lost 5 bases; unmatched junction nucleotides: 7. CDR1 SGHRS and CDR2 YFSETQ come from the germline V gene. CDR3 sequence reads: CASSPRQGLNEKLFF. In nucleotides, the CDR3 is TGCGCCAGCAGCCCTAGACAGGGGTTGAATGAAAAACTGTTTTTT.

This clone has a count of ten or more. The chain employs TRBV28 and TRBJ1-1; D perhaps matches TRBD1 (6 bases). CDR1 is MDHEN and CDR2 is SYDVKM in the germline V gene. CDR3 length: 13 amino acids. V lost 9 bases, J lost 5 bases, and 16 bases lay in between. The chain's CDR3 is CASTRGGWTEAFF. CDR3 in DNA: TGTGCCAGTACCCGGGGGGGCTGGACTGAAGCTTTCTTT.

CDR3 amino acids: CASSRGRVVAFF. CDR3 sequence (DNA): TGCGCCAGCAGTCGGGGCAGGGTTGTCGCTTTCTTT. This chain connects TRBV23-1 to TRBJ1-1, with a weak D call TRBD1 (5 bases). TRBV23-1 is designated an ORF whose function remains uncertain. CDR3 length: 12 residues. Trimming removed 4 bases from V and 11 bases from J, with 14 bases in between.

This chain links TRBV25-1 with TRBJ1-5, with a tentative D call TRBD1 (5 bases). Trimming took 6 bases from V and 5 from J, leaving 14 bases between them. The CDR3 loop spans 14 amino acids. Looked up from germline, CDR1 is MGHDK and CDR2 is SYGVNS. For the CDR3, the DNA is TGTGCCAGCAGCTCCTGGGGGGGGGATCAGCCCCAGCATTTT. The encoded protein is CASSSWGGDQPQHF.

The rearrangement links TRBV7-6 to TRBJ2-4, with 11 bases lining up with TRBD2. Germline values: CDR1 SGHVS, CDR2 FNYEAQ. The CDR3 covers 16 residues. The V and J ends lost 5 bases and 0 bases, in that order; junction bases with no gene match: 3. For the CDR3, the DNA is TGTGCCAGCAGCCCTACTAGCGGGGGAGCCAAAAACATTCAGTACTTC. Translating gives CASSPTSGGAKNIQYF.

The chain has TRBV20-1 and TRBJ1-2, with unresolved D. V shed 6 bases and J shed 7 bases, with 6 bases lying between them. The CDR3 is 9 amino acids. The germline V gene has CDR1 DFQATT and CDR2 SNEGSKA (reference sequence). CDR3 coding DNA: TGCAGTGCCGGAGGTGGCTACACCTTC. This sequence encodes CSAGGGYTF.

Only a few counts were recorded for this clone. CDR3 protein: CASTRLGGAHNEQFF. Here the CDR3 DNA reads TGTGCCAGCACACGTCTAGGGGGGGCCCACAATGAGCAGTTCTTC. The V gene is TRBV6-5, the J gene TRBJ2-1; possibly TRBD2 for D (7 bases). CDR3 length: 15 residues. V lost 7 bases and J lost 5, with 18 bases in between. CDR1 and CDR2 from the germline V gene are MNHEY and SVGAGI.

The chain joins TRBV21-1 to TRBJ1-1; the table's TRBD1 call for D was not verified on the DNA. TRBV21-1 is shown as a pseudogene. The CDR3 sequence is 15 residues long. In DNA form, the CDR3 reads TGTGCCAGCAGCAAATTCTGGGCCATTAACACTGAAGCTTTCTTT. Translating it yields CASSKFWAINTEAFF.

The rearrangement uses TRBV7-3 and TRBJ2-1, with 15 bases that match TRBD2. J lost 0 bases, V lost 3 bases, and 9 bases had no gene match. The CDR3 runs 20 residues. The germline V gene encodes CDR1 SGHTA and CDR2 FQGTGA. In DNA, the CDR3 is TGTGCCAGCAGCTTTGGCGGACTAGCGGGAGGGCCGAGCTCCTACAATGAGCAGTTCTTC. Translated, it gives CASSFGGLAGGPSSYNEQFF. The whole variable domain, remainder taken from reference TRBV7-3 and TRBJ2-1, is GAGVSQTPSNKVTEKGKYVELRCDPISGHTALYWYRQSLGQGPEFLIYFQGTGAADDSGLPNDRFFAVRPEGSVSTLKIQRTERGDSAVYLCASSFGGLAGGPSSYNEQFFGPGTRLTVL.

The chain has TRBV5-4 and TRBJ2-1; 8 nucleotides align to TRBD1. CDR3 length equals 14 residues. The germline V gene encodes CDR1 SGHNT and CDR2 YYREEE (reference sequence). V trimming: 3 bases; J trimming: 4 bases; junction bases outside the gene matches: 3. CDR3 nucleotide sequence: TGTGCCAGCAGCTGGGACAGGAAATACAATGAGCAGTTCTTC. Protein: CASSWDRKYNEQFF.

The chain joins TRBV2 to TRBJ1-3; D is unresolved. This CDR3 spans 13 amino acids. Germline V gene lookup returns CDR1 SNHLY and CDR2 FYNNEI. V lost 7 bases, J lost 2 bases, and 9 bases lay in between. CDR3 region: CASTFSAGNTIYF. CDR3 nucleotide sequence: TGTGCCAGCACTTTCAGCGCTGGAAACACCATATATTTT.

The chain combines TRBV2 with TRBJ2-2, with TRBD2 as a possible D gene (5 bases). Per the germline V gene, CDR1 is SNHLY and CDR2 is FYNNEI. Trimming pared 6 bases from V and 4 bases from J, leaving 12 bases between. This CDR3 has 14 amino acids. The CDR3 is CASRVGVGTGELFF. The DNA of the CDR3 is TGTGCCAGCAGGGTGGGAGTTGGCACCGGGGAGCTGTTTTTT.

The chain uses TRBV11-1 and TRBJ2-7, with D tentatively TRBD2 (6 bases). The CDR3 runs 15 residues. The V gene's germline CDR1 is SGHAT and CDR2 FQDESV (reference sequence). V lost 1 base and J 3 bases, leaving 13 bases between the germline ends. The CDR3 nucleotides are TGTGCCAGCAGCTTAGAGCTCGGGGGAATCTACGAGCAGTACTTC. This codes for CASSLELGGIYEQYF. The entire variable domain, with the rest obtained from reference TRBV11-1 and TRBJ2-7, is as follows: EAEVAQSPRYKITEKSQAVAFWCDPISGHATLYWYRQILGQGPELLVQFQDESVVDDSQLPKDRFSAERLKGVDSTLKIQPAELGDSAMYLCASSLELGGIYEQYFGPGTRLTVT.

The chain links TRBV5-4 to TRBJ2-4; 7 positions match TRBD2. The V gene's germline CDR1 is SGHNT and CDR2 YYREEE (reference sequence). CDR3 size: 17 residues. Unmatched junction bases numbered 6, after V lost 0 bases and J lost 0 bases. CDR3 amino acids: CASSLEAGALAKNIQYF. CDR3 DNA sequence: TGTGCCAGCAGCTTGGAGGCGGGAGCCTTAGCCAAAAACATTCAGTACTTC.

CDR3 loop: CASVRGEEGSPLHF. CDR3 DNA sequence: TGTGCCAGCGTACGGGGGGAGGAAGGATCACCCCTCCACTTT. This chain links TRBV6-6 with TRBJ1-6; tentatively, D is TRBD1 (5 bases). CDR3 size: 14 residues. V was trimmed by 8 bases and J by 10 bases, leaving 18 bases between them. Germline V gene sequence: CDR1 MNHNY, CDR2 SVGAGI (reference sequence).

The chain has TRBV20-1 and TRBJ1-2; no definite D call. There are 10 residues in the CDR3. V dropped 4 bases and J dropped 5 bases, with 5 bases sitting between them. CDR1 is DFQATT, CDR2 SNEGSKA, per germline (reference sequence). CDR3 DNA: TGCAGTGCTATCCCTTATGGCTACACCTTC. It translates to CSAIPYGYTF.

The chain links TRBV6-4 to TRBJ2-1; 9 positions agree with TRBD2. The V gene's germline CDR1 is MRHNA and CDR2 SNTAGT. Losses at the gene ends were 4 bases for V and 4 bases for J; bases not matched to a gene: 8. CDR3 length equals 16 residues. The CDR3 spells CASSALSAGGYNEQFF. The CDR3 bases are TGTGCCAGCAGTGCCCTCTCGGCGGGAGGGTACAATGAGCAGTTCTTC.

The rearrangement uses TRBV30 and TRBJ2-1, with D tentatively TRBD2 (6 bases). This CDR3 contains 15 residues. Trimming pared 2 bases from V and 7 bases from J, leaving 18 bases between. Germline CDR1 and CDR2: GTSNPN and SVGIG (reference sequence). The CDR3 is CAWSRGLGEGNEQFF. The CDR3 bases are TGTGCCTGGAGTCGGGGGTTGGGAGAGGGTAATGAGCAGTTCTTC.

The J gene is TRBJ2-3, the V gene TRBV11-2; 8 nucleotides match TRBD2. The CDR3 runs to 16 residues. The trim removed 2 bases at V and 2 bases at J, leaving 6 bases unmatched. Germline V lookup: CDR1 SGHAT, CDR2 FQNNGV. CDR3 protein: CASSLRAREVTDTQYF. CDR3 nucleotide sequence: TGTGCCAGCAGCTTAAGGGCGCGGGAGGTCACAGATACGCAGTATTTT.